The rows below give T cell receptor beta chains drawn from one sample of a study of technical replicates of blood from a handful of donors. Sequenced by immunoSEQ multiplex PCR; TCRdb stores in-frame clones only, minus some. The data hold just under 85,000 clones, with approximately 90% observed a single time. Source material: T cells isolated from PBMCs. The source of these receptors is a human donor in good health. Both conserved end residues are part of each CDR3. D genes are given only for firm matches.

TRBV6-6	NA	TRBJ1-1	CASSYSNSRGAFF	TGTGCCAGCAGTTACTCGAACAGTCGTGGAGCTTTCTTT
TRBV11-3	TRBD1	TRBJ2-2	CASSRGLGTGELFF	TGTGCCAGCAGCAGGGGGCTTGGCACCGGGGAGCTGTTTTTT
TRBV27	TRBD2	TRBJ2-3	CASSSRDSGRAVTDTQYF	TGTGCCAGCAGTTCAAGGGACAGCGGGAGGGCCGTCACAGATACGCAGTATTTT
TRBV12-5	TRBD2	TRBJ2-2	CASGLVVTGTSDTGELFF	TGTGCTAGTGGTTTGGTAGTTACCGGGACTAGTGACACCGGGGAGCTGTTTTTT
TRBV6-5	NA	TRBJ2-1	CASSSEGLVSYNEQFF	TGTGCCAGCAGTTCCGAAGGACTGGTTTCCTACAATGAGCAGTTCTTC
TRBV2	NA	TRBJ1-2	CASTLDRGGYTF	TGTGCCAGCACCCTGGACAGAGGGGGCTACACCTTC
TRBV29-1	NA	TRBJ1-1	CSVASGRGTEAFF	TGCAGCGTTGCGTCGGGTCGGGGCACTGAAGCTTTCTTT
TRBV10-1	NA	TRBJ2-3	CASSEFVFDTQYF	TGCGCCAGCAGTGAGTTTGTCTTTGATACGCAGTATTTT
TRBV4-2	NA	TRBJ1-1	CASSQGGDPGAFF	TGTGCCAGCAGCCAAGGGGGAGATCCGGGGGCTTTCTTT
TRBV7-9	NA	TRBJ1-3	CASSPPGDRGNTIYF	TGTGCCAGCAGCCCCCCAGGGGACCGGGGAAACACCATATATTTT
TRBV5-1	NA	TRBJ2-5	CASSAATKETQYF	TGCGCCAGCAGCGCGGCTACCAAAGAGACCCAGTACTTC
TRBV15	TRBD1	TRBJ1-5	CATSREWSGGINQPQHF	TGTGCCACCAGCAGAGAATGGTCAGGGGGTATCAATCAGCCCCAGCATTTT
TRBV6-5	NA	TRBJ2-2	CATRGRGNTGELFF	TGTGCCACCAGGGGCAGGGGGAACACCGGGGAGCTGTTTTTT
TRBV19	TRBD1	TRBJ1-4	CASSTYRGPEKLFF	TGTGCCAGTAGTACCTACAGGGGTCCGGAAAAACTGTTTTTT
TRBV29-1	NA	TRBJ2-7	CSVIRGESSYEQYF	TGCAGCGTTATCCGGGGAGAAAGCTCCTACGAGCAGTACTTC
TRBV6-5	NA	TRBJ1-4	CASSYSSAGTNEKLFF	TGTGCCAGCAGTTACTCATCCGCAGGGACTAATGAAAAACTGTTTTTT
TRBV7-9	TRBD1	TRBJ1-4	CASSARQGAGEKLFF	TGTGCCAGCAGCGCAAGACAGGGGGCGGGAGAAAAACTGTTTTTT